These 29 T cell receptor beta chains share one sample of origin, sequenced in a study of OX40 agonist ivuxolimab in advanced cancers. The receptor library was made with the immunoSEQ multiplex PCR assay. The table was pulled from immuneACCESS by TCRdb, which kept in-frame rearrangements only. Such tables lose some clones; where checked, under half of the loss comes from unresolved V genes, and the rest has no known cause. In all, the sample holds under 90,000 clones, and more than 80% of those were seen once. The top ten clonotypes cover approximately 0.2% of the sample. Sequencing was performed on CD4+ or CD8+ T cells sorted from blood, taken in a trial of the OX40 agonist ivuxolimab. These receptors all stem from an adult with an advanced solid tumor such as melanoma, head and neck, liver or kidney cancer.

This chain uses TRBV9 with TRBJ2-4, with 8 positions matching TRBD2. CDR1 and CDR2 from the germline V gene are SGDLS and YYNGEE. The V and J ends lost 4 bases and 2 bases, in that order; junction bases with no gene match: 8. The CDR3 covers 16 residues. This CDR3 is CASSPRGGQTKNIQYF. The CDR3 DNA is TGTGCCAGCAGCCCCCGGGGGGGCCAAACCAAAAACATTCAGTACTTC.

This rearrangement joins TRBV10-3 to TRBJ2-3, with 10 positions matching TRBD2. The CDR3 is 16 amino acids. The trim removed 6 bases at V and 5 bases at J, leaving 11 bases unmatched. CDR1 and CDR2 (germline): ENHRY, SYGVKD. DNA for the CDR3: TGTGCCATCAGCCCCGGACTAGCGGCCACGGGAGATACGCAGTATTTT. Translating it yields CAISPGLAATGDTQYF.

The genes are TRBV5-1 and TRBJ2-7; D ambiguous. Germline V gene data show CDR1 as SGHRS and CDR2 as YFSETQ. V dropped 3 bases and J dropped 0 bases, with 1 base sitting between them. This CDR3 region has 11 residues. The CDR3 sequence is CASSYSYEQYF. CDR3 nucleotide sequence: TGCGCCAGCAGCTACTCCTACGAGCAGTACTTC.

This chain's CDR3 is CASRHSGSSYNEQFF. CDR3 nucleotides: TGTGCCAGCAGACATAGCGGGAGCTCCTACAATGAGCAGTTCTTC. The genes are TRBV7-2 and TRBJ2-1; TRBD2 matches 9 bases. The germline gives CDR1 SGHTA, CDR2 FQGNSA. CDR3 length: 15 residues. Trimming at V came to 6 bases and at J to 0 bases, leaving 3 bases not matched to a gene.

The V and J genes are TRBV5-1 and TRBJ2-5, with D unclear. The CDR3 is 14 amino acids. The V end lost 7 bases, the J end lost 0 bases, and 13 bases lay between the germline ends. Germline V gene lookup returns CDR1 SGHRS and CDR2 YFSETQ. This CDR3 reads CASSWQVDQETQYF. DNA of the CDR3: TGCGCCAGCTCGTGGCAGGTTGACCAAGAGACCCAGTACTTC.

The chain recombines TRBV5-1 with TRBJ2-6; 7 bases align to TRBD1. This CDR3 contains 15 residues. The germline V gene has CDR1 SGHRS and CDR2 YFSETQ. Trimming took 4 bases from V and 4 from J; bases not matched to a gene: 5. CDR3 in amino acids: CASSAQGPGANVLTF. The CDR3 DNA reads as TGCGCCAGCAGCGCACAGGGGCCCGGGGCCAACGTCCTGACTTTC.

This chain connects TRBV30 to TRBJ2-1; 13 bases align to TRBD2. Trimming took 7 bases from V and 4 from J; bases not matched to a gene: 10. This CDR3 comprises 16 residues. Germline V gene data show CDR1 as GTSNPN and CDR2 as SVGIG (reference sequence). CDR3 nucleotide sequence: TGTGCCTCCAAACCCGGGACTAGCGGGATTTACAATGAGCAGTTCTTC. Its protein is CASKPGTSGIYNEQFF.

The J gene is TRBJ2-6, the V gene TRBV28; D uncertain. CDR1 and CDR2 from the germline V gene are MDHEN and SYDVKM. There are 13 residues in the CDR3. V lost 7 bases and J lost 9, with 13 bases in between. The CDR3 protein is CASTPERYNVLTF. CDR3 nucleotides: TGTGCCAGCACCCCCGAACGTTACAACGTCCTGACTTTC.

The rearrangement joins TRBV27 to TRBJ2-1, with TRBD2 matching over 14 bases. The CDR3 spans 19 residues. V lost 6 bases, J lost 3 bases, and 13 bases stayed unmatched. The V gene's germline CDR1 is MNHEY and CDR2 SMNVEV (reference sequence). The CDR3 DNA sequence: TGTGCCAGCAGCCCCGCGGGACTAGCGGGAGCCTCGGGCTACAATGAGCAGTTCTTC. Protein sequence: CASSPAGLAGASGYNEQFF.

The chain combines TRBV11-2 with TRBJ1-3; maybe TRBD1 (5 bases). V dropped 1 base and J dropped 3 bases, with 10 bases sitting between them. This CDR3 is 15 amino acids long. CDR1 is SGHAT, CDR2 FQNNGV, per germline. The CDR3 region has the DNA TGTGCCAGCAGCTTAGCAGACAGTTATGGAAACACCATATATTTT. This gives the protein CASSLADSYGNTIYF.

This chain joins TRBV11-3 and TRBJ2-1; a weak D match, TRBD1 (7 bases). This CDR3 has 14 amino acids. Germline CDR1 is SGHNT and CDR2 is YENEEA. The ends were cut back, 2 bases at V and 4 bases at J, with 9 bases in the middle. The CDR3 DNA follows: TGTGCCAGCAGCTTATCAGGGGGGTACAATGAGCAGTTCTTC. Encoded protein: CASSLSGGYNEQFF.

The CDR3 region is CASSSFGPNTEAFF. As DNA, the CDR3 is TGTGCCAGTAGTAGTTTTGGCCCGAACACTGAAGCTTTCTTT. The chain combines TRBV19 with TRBJ1-1; D remains ambiguous. CDR1 is LNHDA and CDR2 is SQIVND in the germline V gene (reference sequence). The CDR3 runs 14 residues. Trimming took off 4 bases at V and 1 base at J, with 10 bases between the two ends. The variable domain in full, completed from reference TRBV19 and TRBJ1-1, reads DGGITQSPKYLFRKEGQNVTLSCEQNLNHDAMYWYRQDPGQGLRLIYYSQIVNDFQKGDIAEGYSVSREKKESFPLTVTSAQKNPTAFYLCASSSFGPNTEAFFGQGTRLTVV.

The CDR3 DNA is TGCGCCAGCAACCGACAGCACGGTCCAGATACGCAGTATTTT. Its protein product is CASNRQHGPDTQYF. The chain is built from TRBV4-1 and TRBJ2-3; D perhaps matches TRBD1 (5 bases). The V end was cut by 7 bases, the J end by 4 bases, with 15 bases between. The CDR3 totals 14 residues. The V gene's germline CDR1 is MGHRA and CDR2 YSYEKL.

This chain connects TRBV9 to TRBJ1-6, with D unclear. Trimming pared 0 bases from V and 10 bases from J, leaving 8 bases between. The CDR3 contains 13 residues. Germline V lookup: CDR1 SGDLS, CDR2 YYNGEE. CDR3 residues: CASSVDVGSPLHF. CDR3 DNA: TGTGCCAGCAGCGTAGATGTGGGGTCACCCCTCCACTTT.

The rearrangement uses TRBV9 and TRBJ1-2, with TRBD1 identical over 8 bases. Germline-derived CDR1 and CDR2 are SGDLS and YYNGEE. Trimming at V came to 0 bases and at J to 7 bases, leaving 5 bases not matched to a gene. This CDR3 comprises 14 residues. The CDR3 DNA reads as TGTGCCAGCAGCGTAGCTGGACAGGGCGGTGGCTACACCTTC. Amino acids: CASSVAGQGGGYTF.

This chain links TRBV7-2 with TRBJ2-5, with D unclear. This CDR3 is built from 11 residues. V lost 4 bases, J lost 0 bases, and 0 bases lay in between. CDR1 and CDR2 from the germline V gene are SGHTA and FQGNSA. The CDR3 is CASSYQETQYF. The CDR3 bases are TGTGCCAGCAGCTACCAAGAGACCCAGTACTTC. The full variable domain, completed using reference TRBV7-2 and TRBJ2-5, is GAGVSQSPSNKVTEKGKDVELRCDPISGHTALYWYRQSLGQGLEFLIYFQGNSAPDKSGLPSDRFSAERTGGSVSTLTIQRTQQEDSAVYLCASSYQETQYFGPGTRLLVL.

The V gene is TRBV28, the J gene TRBJ2-1; D ambiguous. Germline lookup yields CDR1 MDHEN and CDR2 SYDVKM. Trimming stripped 1 base from V and 10 bases from J, with 17 bases between. The CDR3 contains 15 residues. The CDR3 DNA is TGTGCCAGCAGTTTATTCCGGACCGCGCTCGGGGAGCAGTTCTTC. It codes for CASSLFRTALGEQFF.

The chain couples TRBV18 to TRBJ2-2, with a weak D call TRBD1 (5 bases). This CDR3 has 17 residues. V was trimmed by 0 bases and J by 0 bases, leaving 11 bases between them. CDR1 and CDR2 (germline): KGHSH, LQKENI. This chain's CDR3 is CASSPPGPGPNTGELFF. The CDR3 DNA reads as TGTGCCAGCTCACCACCGGGTCCAGGGCCGAACACCGGGGAGCTGTTTTTT.

Written as DNA, the CDR3 is TGCGCCAGCCCTAGGGGCGGGGACAATGAGCAGTTCTTC. Translated: CASPRGGDNEQFF. This chain connects TRBV23-1 to TRBJ2-1, with TRBD2 as a possible D gene (6 bases). TRBV23-1 is designated an ORF whose function remains uncertain. Trimming stripped 8 bases from V and 5 bases from J, with 13 bases between. This CDR3 spans 13 amino acids.

This rearrangement joins TRBV19 to TRBJ1-1; D is unclear. The CDR3 runs 13 residues. CDR1 LNHDA and CDR2 SQIVND come from the germline V gene (reference sequence). Trimming took 3 bases from V and 3 from J, leaving 8 bases between them. The DNA for the CDR3 is TGTGCCAGTAGTATCTCAGAGGACACTGAAGCTTTCTTT. This codes for CASSISEDTEAFF.

This sequence joins TRBV6-6 and TRBJ1-5; D possibly corresponds to TRBD1 (6 bases). The CDR3 covers 15 residues. Germline loops: CDR1 MNHNY, CDR2 SVGAGI (reference sequence). The V and J ends lost 5 bases and 9 bases respectively, with 20 bases between them. The CDR3 region has the DNA TGTGCCAGCAGTAGTTTGGGAGGGGACACCTTGCCCCAGCATTTT. This translates into CASSSLGGDTLPQHF.

The chain combines TRBV19 with TRBJ1-5; unclear D gene. Trimming cost V 5 bases and J 10 bases, with 15 bases left between them. The CDR3 is 13 amino acids. CDR1 is LNHDA, CDR2 SQIVND, per germline (reference sequence). The CDR3 nucleotides are TGTGCCAGTAGTCTGCGAACCGCCGGACCCCAGCATTTT. Translated, it gives CASSLRTAGPQHF. The whole variable domain, filled in from reference TRBV19 and TRBJ1-5, reads DGGITQSPKYLFRKEGQNVTLSCEQNLNHDAMYWYRQDPGQGLRLIYYSQIVNDFQKGDIAEGYSVSREKKESFPLTVTSAQKNPTAFYLCASSLRTAGPQHFGDGTRLSIL.

This clone was detected only once. The chain is built from TRBV10-3 and TRBJ2-1; D is ambiguous. This CDR3 has 13 residues. Germline CDR1 ENHRY, CDR2 SYGVKD. The V end lost 6 bases, the J end lost 8 bases, and 14 bases lay between the germline ends. The CDR3 sequence is CAISVRVSDEQFF. Here the CDR3 DNA reads TGTGCCATCAGCGTCCGGGTGAGCGATGAGCAGTTCTTC.

The count of this clone is one. This chain links TRBV28 with TRBJ1-5; a possible D gene is TRBD1 (5 bases). V dropped 7 bases and J dropped 5 bases, with 12 bases sitting between them. The CDR3 covers 13 residues. CDR1 is MDHEN and CDR2 is SYDVKM in the germline V gene. CDR3 in DNA: TGTGCCAGCATCCGGGGCCGAGATCAGCCCCAGCATTTT. Its protein product is CASIRGRDQPQHF. The entire variable domain, with the rest obtained from reference TRBV28 and TRBJ1-5, is as follows: DVKVTQSSRYLVKRTGEKVFLECVQDMDHENMFWYRQDPGLGLRLIYFSYDVKMKEKGDIPEGYSVSREKKERFSLILESASTNQTSMYLCASIRGRDQPQHFGDGTRLSIL.

This clone has a single count. CDR3 in amino acids: CASSGGQGVYEQYF. The CDR3 DNA is TGTGCCAGCAGTGGGGGACAGGGCGTCTACGAGCAGTACTTC. J is TRBJ2-5 and V is TRBV28, with 9 bases fitting TRBD1. Near its end, the DNA agrees better with TRBJ2-7, so the J call may be wrong. Looked up from germline, CDR1 is MDHEN and CDR2 is SYDVKM. The CDR3 covers 14 residues.

The table lists this clone with a few counts. The gene calls are TRBV7-9 and TRBJ2-1; 8 nucleotides align to TRBD2. The CDR3 consists of 17 residues. From germline, CDR1 is SEHNR and CDR2 FQNEAQ (reference sequence). With V trimmed by 1 base and J by 0 bases, 5 bases remained unmatched. The CDR3 is CASSLVPSGSSYNEQFF. CDR3 bases: TGTGCCAGCAGCTTAGTCCCTAGCGGGTCCTCCTACAATGAGCAGTTCTTC.

V is TRBV5-1 and J is TRBJ2-2, with 9 bases matching TRBD2. The germline V gene has CDR1 SGHRS and CDR2 YFSETQ. J was trimmed by 4 bases and V by 4 bases; bases with no gene match: 5. The CDR3 consists of 15 residues. The CDR3 reads CASSPGLAATGELFF. Here the CDR3 DNA reads TGCGCCAGCAGCCCGGGACTAGCCGCCACCGGGGAGCTGTTTTTT.

V usage is TRBV6-6 and J usage is TRBJ1-1; 8 bases match TRBD1. Germline lookup yields CDR1 MNHNY and CDR2 SVGAGI (reference sequence). This CDR3 comprises 15 residues. J was trimmed by 11 bases and V by 0 bases; bases with no gene match: 11. The CDR3 DNA follows: TGTGCCAGCAGTTACTCCTACGGACAGGGAAGGGAGGCTTTCTTT. This encodes CASSYSYGQGREAFF.

V and J are TRBV11-2 and TRBJ1-1; D uncertain. The CDR3 has 14 amino acids. Looked up from germline, CDR1 is SGHAT and CDR2 is FQNNGV. Between the trimmed V and J ends, which lost 0 bases and 6 bases, there was a span of 11 bases. CDR3 loop: CASSLDLNGAEAFF. The CDR3 nucleotides are TGTGCCAGCAGCTTAGATCTTAACGGCGCTGAAGCTTTCTTT.